These 20 T cell receptor beta chains were sequenced from one sample in a study of CD8+ T cells in alopecia areata. Isolated RNA was reverse transcribed into cDNA used as the sequencing template. Clones were read by immunoSEQ multiplex PCR, and TCRdb kept only the in-frame ones, dropping some. The record shows about 1,500 clones for this sample, with no singletons present. The sequencing sample was made of lesional skin. The receptors here all came from a C3H/HeJ mouse with alopecia areata. These mice share the MHC haplotype H2-k.

There are many counts of this clone. This likely traces to a read error, being one base from a far larger clone. All gene names here are mouse names. With the read ending 4 residues before the CDR3 end, the germline J gene is used to fill in that end. The V call is TRBV13-3, the J call TRBJ2-5; TRBD1 aligns across 7 bases. Germline CDR1 reads NNHDY; CDR2 reads SYVADS. This CDR3 is built from 14 residues. The sequenced part of the CDR3 DNA is TGTGCCAGCAGGACAGGGCCCGGGGGAGAC. Protein product: CASRTGPGGD. The full CDR3 protein is CASRTGPGGDTQYF.

This clone occurred many times. Genes and germline are mouse. Coverage ceases 4 residues before the CDR3 finishes, and the germline J gene fills in the end. V is TRBV1 and J is TRBJ1-1, with 7 bases fitting TRBD1. Germline V gives CDR1 NSQYPW, CDR2 LRSPGD (reference sequence). V dropped 3 bases and J dropped 0; count of bases not matched to a gene: 4. CDR3 length: 15 residues. The CDR3: CTCSARQGANTEVFF. Incomplete CDR3 DNA: TGCACCTGCAGTGCTCGGCAGGGGGCAAACACA.

This clone was observed many times. The germline and genes are mouse ones. The read terminates 4 residues before the CDR3 end, so the remaining end is supplied by the germline J gene. V gene TRBV31 combines with J gene TRBJ1-2, with 9 bases identical to TRBD1. With 1 base clipped from V and 0 bases from J, the junction kept 0 bases outside the gene matches. Germline CDR1 reads GKSSPN; CDR2 reads SITVG. The CDR3 is made up of 14 amino acids. Partial CDR3 DNA: TGTGCCTGGAGTCGGGACAGGGCAAACTCC. Protein: CAWSRDRANS. The CDR3 as a whole reads CAWSRDRANSDYTF. Full variable domain (missing parts from reference TRBV31 and TRBJ1-2): AQTIHQWPVAEIKAVGSPLSLGCTIKGKSSPNLYWYWQATGGTLQQLFYSITVGQVESVVQLNLSASRPKDDQFILSTEKLLLSHSGFYLCAWSRDRANSDYTFGSGTRLLVI.

Many counts were recorded for this clone. Genes here carry mouse names. The read stops 4 residues short of the end of the CDR3; the missing end is completed from the germline J gene. The rearrangement uses TRBV13-1 and TRBJ2-1; 13 bases fit TRBD2. The CDR3 length is 15 residues. The germline gives CDR1 NSHNY, CDR2 SYGAGN. The sequenced part of the CDR3 DNA is TGTGCCAGCAGTGCCCCGGACTGGGGGGGCGCT. It codes for CASSAPDWGGA. The full-length CDR3 reads as CASSAPDWGGAEQFF.

This clone was observed at least ten times. Gene names follow the mouse nomenclature. CDR3 region: CASSLQGANTEVFF. The CDR3 bases that were read are TGTGCCAGCAGTTTACAGGGGGCAAACACA. This chain links TRBV5 with TRBJ1-1; 8 positions match TRBD1. The read halts 4 residues ahead of the CDR3 end, with the missing end drawn from the germline J gene. Germline-derived CDR1 and CDR2 are LGHNA and YNLKQL (reference sequence). The length of the CDR3 is 14 residues. After removal of 6 bases from V and 0 bases from J, the junction contained 3 bases not matched to a gene.

In its sample, this clone is medium-sized. Mouse gene names apply. The sequence runs out 4 residues before the end of the CDR3; the remainder is reconstructed from the germline J gene. The chain carries TRBV14 and TRBJ2-3, with TRBD1 matching 10 bases. Trimming took 5 bases from V and 1 from J; bases not matched to a gene: 4. Germline CDR1 is SGHDT and CDR2 is FRDEAV. The CDR3 runs 15 residues. CDR3 protein: CASRTGGWGAETLYF. The covered CDR3 bases are TGTGCCAGCAGGACAGGGGGCTGGGGTGCAGAA.

This clone was seen ten or more times. The germline and genes are mouse ones. The DNA ends 4 residues before the CDR3 does, and the rest of the CDR3 is filled in from the germline J gene. The chain is built from TRBV13-2 and TRBJ2-5; TRBD1 agrees at 9 bases. Germline CDR1 is NNHNN and CDR2 is SYGAGS (reference sequence). The CDR3 contains 14 residues. The sequenced part of the CDR3 DNA is TGTGCCAGCGGTGAAGGGACAGGGAGGGAC. Amino acid sequence: CASGEGTGRD. The full CDR3 sequence reads CASGEGTGRDTQYF.

This clone was seen many times. Gene names refer to mouse genes. The read is 4 residues too short to cover the CDR3 end, so that end is filled in from the germline J gene. This chain links TRBV31 with TRBJ2-3; 8 bases match TRBD2. Germline V gene sequence: CDR1 GKSSPN, CDR2 SITVG. The V segment lost 1 base and the J segment 3 bases; nucleotides outside the gene matches: 0. The CDR3 extends over 13 amino acids. CDR3 sequence: CAWSRGGAETLYF. The sequenced part of the CDR3 DNA is TGTGCCTGGAGTCGGGGGGGCGCAGAA.

This clone came up a few times. With a far larger clone one base away, a read error is the likely cause. Gene labels here are mouse ones. The read ends 4 residues early relative to the CDR3; the germline J gene fills the gap. The sample has other DNA sequences that encode this CDR3 too. The chain couples TRBV13-3 to TRBJ1-2; weak D call: TRBD1 (6 bases). Germline assignment: CDR1 NNHDY and CDR2 SYVADS. CDR3 length: 14 amino acids. The sequenced CDR3 bases are TGTGCCAGCAGTGATGGCCTTGGGGGGCGC. Translation gives CASSDGLGGR. The complete CDR3 reads CASSDGLGGRDYTF.

This clone came up a few times. Germline and genes: mouse. The CDR3 end falls 4 residues outside the read, so it is completed with the germline J gene. The chain is built from TRBV29 and TRBJ1-4; 8 bases align to TRBD1. The V gene's germline CDR1 is MSHET and CDR2 SYDVDS. Trimming took 6 bases from V and 5 from J; bases not matched to a gene: 8. This CDR3 contains 15 residues. CDR3 bases read: TGTGCTAGCAGCCCCCCGGGACAGGAGAACGAA. Its protein product is CASSPPGQENE. The entire CDR3 is CASSPPGQENERLFF.

In this sample, this clone turned up many times. The TCRdb protein and the DNA translation do not line up at residue 12; the protein shown here was made by translating the DNA. Genes and germline come from the mouse. The CDR3 goes on 3 residues after the read ends, and that part is filled in from the germline J gene. This chain links TRBV14 with TRBJ1-6, with D possibly being TRBD1 (5 bases). TRBJ1-6 is placed among ORFs of uncertain function. Germline lookup yields CDR1 SGHDT and CDR2 FRDEAV. This CDR3 region has 15 residues. Trimming shortened V by 1 base and J by 2 bases, and 7 bases separated the two germline ends. This CDR3 is CASSFGGAYNSPLYF. The part of the CDR3 DNA that was read is TGTGCCAGCAGTTTCGGAGGGGCCTATAATTCGCCC.

There are many counts of this clone. Gene names denote mouse genes. The CDR3 goes on 4 residues after the read ends, and that part is filled in from the germline J gene. The J gene is TRBJ2-4, the V gene TRBV14; 11 bases match TRBD2. CDR3 length: 14 amino acids. Germline V CDR1 and CDR2: SGHDT, FRDEAV. Trimming took 5 bases from V and 3 from J; bases not matched to a gene: 2. The sequenced part of the CDR3 DNA is TGTGCCAGCAGAAGACTGGGGGGGCAAAAC. It encodes CASRRLGGQN. The entire CDR3 reads CASRRLGGQNTLYF.

At least ten counts were recorded for this clone. Mouse germline and gene names are used. From the germline J gene comes the end of the CDR3, since the read stops 4 residues before it. The chain uses TRBV17 and TRBJ2-5; 9 bases are shared with TRBD2. V lost 4 bases to trimming and J lost 1 base; unmatched junction nucleotides: 0. The CDR3 sequence is 14 residues long. CDR1 is MNHDT and CDR2 is YYDKIL in the germline V gene. The CDR3: CASSTGGDQDTQYF. The covered CDR3 bases are TGTGCTAGCAGTACTGGGGGGGACCAAGAC.

This clone was picked up many times. TCRdb lists a protein that is different at residue 12 from the translated DNA; the protein given here uses the DNA translation. Genes here carry mouse names. The read falls 3 residues short of the CDR3 end, and the missing part is taken from the germline J gene. The chain combines TRBV22 with TRBJ1-3; TRBD1 is the table's D call, not checked against the DNA. TRBV22 is a documented pseudogene. The CDR3 has 15 amino acids. The DNA read from the CDR3 is TGTGCCAGCAGTTGTGCCAGGGCTTCTGGAAATACG. This encodes CASSCARASGNT. The entire CDR3 protein reads CASSCARASGNTLYF.

There are many counts of this clone. The genes and germline here are from mouse. The CDR3 end is not reached by the read, which stops 4 residues before it; the germline J gene fills it in. The J gene is TRBJ2-7, the V gene TRBV5; 9 bases fit TRBD2. CDR1 and CDR2 from the germline V gene are LGHNA and YNLKQL (reference sequence). The trim removed 3 bases at V and 3 bases at J, leaving 3 bases unmatched. The CDR3 is 14 residues long. CDR3 DNA, as far as it was read: TGTGCCAGCAGCCAGGCCTGGGGGGGCTAT. Translated: CASSQAWGGY. The full CDR3 protein is CASSQAWGGYEQYF.

This clone has just a few counts. Gene names refer to mouse genes. The read stops 4 residues short of the end of the CDR3; the missing end is completed from the germline J gene. The rearrangement uses TRBV30 and TRBJ1-1; tentatively, D is TRBD1 (6 bases). The germline V gene encodes CDR1 SQVVS and CDR2 ANEGSEA. V lost 3 bases, J lost 0 bases, and 11 bases lay in between. CDR3 length: 14 residues. CDR3 bases read: TGTAGTTCTAGGGAACAGGGCTCAAACACA. Amino acids: CSSREQGSNT. The whole CDR3 reads CSSREQGSNTEVFF.

This clone is medium-sized. Each gene name is a mouse one. Read sequence stops 4 residues before the CDR3 end, and the germline J gene provides the missing end. The chain uses TRBV14 and TRBJ2-5; TRBD1 matches at 8 bases. Trimming took 2 bases from V and 3 from J; bases not matched to a gene: 2. This CDR3 comprises 14 residues. Germline V lookup: CDR1 SGHDT, CDR2 FRDEAV. The CDR3 DNA, read in part, is TGTGCCAGCAGTTTGGGGGACAGGCAAGAC. It codes for CASSLGDRQD. The whole CDR3 protein reads CASSLGDRQDTQYF.

The table lists this clone with many counts. The genes and germline here are from mouse. With the read ending 4 residues before the CDR3 end, the germline J gene is used to fill in that end. The chain joins TRBV31 to TRBJ2-1; 14 bases align to TRBD2. With V trimmed by 0 bases and J by 0 bases, 4 bases remained unmatched. This CDR3 contains 18 residues. The V gene's germline CDR1 is GKSSPN and CDR2 SITVG. CDR3 DNA (partial): TGTGCCTGGAGTCTAGGGGGACTGGGGGGGCTTAACTATGCT. Protein product: CAWSLGGLGGLNYA. The CDR3, in full, reads CAWSLGGLGGLNYAEQFF.

In this sample, this clone is medium-sized. The gene symbols are mouse symbols. With the read ending 4 residues before the CDR3 end, the germline J gene is used to fill in that end. J is TRBJ1-4 and V is TRBV13-2, with 10 nucleotides matching TRBD1. V shed 5 bases, J shed 6 bases, and the junction held 4 bases outside the gene matches. CDR3 length: 14 residues. The germline gives CDR1 NNHNN, CDR2 SYGAGS (reference sequence). CDR3 bases read: TGTGCCAGCGGGACAGGGGGCAGAGACGAA. Translation gives CASGTGGRDE. The whole CDR3 sequence reads CASGTGGRDERLFF.

By share, this clone ranks as medium-sized. Gene names denote mouse genes. The read halts 4 residues ahead of the CDR3 end, with the missing end drawn from the germline J gene. The chain joins TRBV1 to TRBJ1-2; D unclear. CDR1 and CDR2 (germline): NSQYPW, LRSPGD (reference sequence). The CDR3 consists of 12 residues. V lost 2 bases to trimming and J lost 1 base, with 2 bases between them. CDR3 loop: CTCSAQNSDYTF. The part of the CDR3 DNA that was read is TGCACCTGCAGTGCACAAAACTCC. Variable domain in full (rest from reference TRBV1 and TRBJ1-2): VTLLEQNPRWRLVPRGQAVNLRCILKNSQYPWMSWYQQDLQKQLQWLFTLRSPGDKEVKSLPGADYLATRVTDTELRLQVANMSQGRTLYCTCSAQNSDYTFGSGTRLLVI.